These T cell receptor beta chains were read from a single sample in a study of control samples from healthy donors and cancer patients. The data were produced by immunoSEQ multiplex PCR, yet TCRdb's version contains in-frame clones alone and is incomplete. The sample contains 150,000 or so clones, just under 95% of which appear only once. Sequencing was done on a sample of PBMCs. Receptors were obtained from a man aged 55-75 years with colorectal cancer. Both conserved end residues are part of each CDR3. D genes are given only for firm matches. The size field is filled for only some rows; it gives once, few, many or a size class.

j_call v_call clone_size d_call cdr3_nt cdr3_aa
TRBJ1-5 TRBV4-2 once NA TGTGCCAGCAGCCAAGAAGGAGGCCAGGGCGTCGGTGGCAATCAGCCCCAGCATTTT CASSQEGGQGVGGNQPQHF
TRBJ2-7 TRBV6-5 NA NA TGTGCCAGCAGTTACCAGGGCAGGGAGCAGTACTTC CASSYQGREQYF
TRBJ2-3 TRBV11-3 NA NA TGTGCCAGCAGCCCCCGACAGAACACAGATACGCAGTATTTT CASSPRQNTDTQYF
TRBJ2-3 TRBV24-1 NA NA TGTGCCACCAGGGACAGTGGTACGGATACGCAGTATTTT CATRDSGTDTQYF
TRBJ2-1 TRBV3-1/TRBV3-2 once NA TGTGCCAGCAGCCCCTTCTCCTACAATGAGCAGTTCTTC CASSPFSYNEQFF
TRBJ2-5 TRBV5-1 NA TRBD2 TGCGCCAGCAGCCCCTGGGGGGGGTTGGAGACCCAGTACTTC CASSPWGGLETQYF
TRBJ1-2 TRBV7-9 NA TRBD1 TGTGCCAGCAGTTGGGACAGGATGGCAAGAGGCTACACCTTC CASSWDRMARGYTF
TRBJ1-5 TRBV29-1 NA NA TGCAGCGTTCGTACAGGGACAAGCAATCAGCCCCAGCATTTT CSVRTGTSNQPQHF
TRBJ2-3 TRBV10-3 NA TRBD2 TGTGCCATCAGTCGGGAGGGAGTGGGCACAGATACGCAGTATTTT CAISREGVGTDTQYF
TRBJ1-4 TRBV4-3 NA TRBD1 TGCGCCAGCAGCCAGACAGGGGTAACTAATGAAAAACTGTTTTTT CASSQTGVTNEKLFF
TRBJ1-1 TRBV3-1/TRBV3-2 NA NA TGTGCCAGCAGCCAAGAAACCGGGGACTTTGAGACTTTCTTT CASSQETGDFETFF
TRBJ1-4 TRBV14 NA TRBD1 TGTGCCAGCAGCTTCTACGGGGCTCCGGGACAGGGTGACGAAAAACTGTTTTTT CASSFYGAPGQGDEKLFF
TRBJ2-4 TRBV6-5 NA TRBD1 TGTGCCAGCAGTAGTATGGGACAGGTGCAAAACATTCAGTACTTC CASSSMGQVQNIQYF
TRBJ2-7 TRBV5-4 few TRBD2 TGTGCCAGCAGCTTGGAATCCGGACTAGCTACTTCCGAGCAGTACTTC CASSLESGLATSEQYF
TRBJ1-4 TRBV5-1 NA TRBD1 TGCGCCAGCAGCCGACAGGGGCCAACTAATGAAAAACTGTTTTTT CASSRQGPTNEKLFF
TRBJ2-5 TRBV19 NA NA TGTGCCAGTAGTATGGGAGAGACCCAGTACTTC CASSMGETQYF
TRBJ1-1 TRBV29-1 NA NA TGCAGCGTTGAAGGACCCTTGAACACTGAAGCTTTCTTT CSVEGPLNTEAFF
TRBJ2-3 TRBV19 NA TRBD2 TGTGCCACTAGCGGGGGGGGCACAGATACGCAGTATTTT CATSGGGTDTQYF
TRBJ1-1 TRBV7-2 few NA TGTGCCAGCAGCGAAAGGGCGACCACTGAAGCTTTCTTT CASSERATTEAFF
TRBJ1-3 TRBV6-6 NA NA TGTGCCAGCAGTTACCTCGCAGGGGGAAACACCATATATTTT CASSYLAGGNTIYF
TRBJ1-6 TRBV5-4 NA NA TGTGCCAGCAGCTTGGTATCAGATAATTCACCCCTCCACTTT CASSLVSDNSPLHF
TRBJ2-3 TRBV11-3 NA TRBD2 TGTGCCCCCAGAGCGGGGGGGGGAGCTGATACGCAGTATTTT CAPRAGGGADTQYF
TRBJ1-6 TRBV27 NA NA TGTGCCAGCAGCCGAGGAGGGACCTATAATTCACCCCTCCACTTT CASSRGGTYNSPLHF
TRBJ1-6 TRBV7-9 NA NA TGTGCCAGCAGCTTGCTCGACAATTCACCCCTCCACTTT CASSLLDNSPLHF
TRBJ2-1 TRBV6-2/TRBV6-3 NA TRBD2 TGTGCCAGCAGTTACGTCGGCGGGGGGACAAATGAGCAGTTCTTC CASSYVGGGTNEQFF
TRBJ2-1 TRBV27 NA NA TGTGCCAGCAGTACATACAGGGTCAATGAGCAGTTCTTC CASSTYRVNEQFF
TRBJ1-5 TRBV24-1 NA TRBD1 TGTGCCACCAGACCAGGGACAGGGGGATCAAGTTACTATGGCAATCAGCCCCAGCATTTT CATRPGTGGSSYYGNQPQHF
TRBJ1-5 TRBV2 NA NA TGTGCCAGCAAGGGGCTGAAGGAACATAGCAATCAGCCCCAGCATTTT CASKGLKEHSNQPQHF
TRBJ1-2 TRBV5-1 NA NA TGCGCCAGCAGCGATAGGACGGACGATCCCTATGGCTACACCTTC CASSDRTDDPYGYTF
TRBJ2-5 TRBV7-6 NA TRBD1 TGTGCCAGCAGCTCATTCCGGGACAGGCGCCCGGAGACCCAGTACTTC CASSSFRDRRPETQYF
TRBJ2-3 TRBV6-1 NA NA TGTGCCAGCAGTGAAGCGGGGCGCACAGATACGCAGTATTTT CASSEAGRTDTQYF
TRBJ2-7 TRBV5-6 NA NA TGTGCCAGCAGCTTAGGGTACGAGCAGTACTTC CASSLGYEQYF
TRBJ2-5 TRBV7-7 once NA TGTGCCAGCGGACGGCGGGAACAAGAGACCCAGTACTTC CASGRREQETQYF
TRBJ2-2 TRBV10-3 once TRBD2 TGTGCCATCAGTGAGTCGAAGCGGGGTTCTTACACCGGGGAGCTGTTTTTT CAISESKRGSYTGELFF
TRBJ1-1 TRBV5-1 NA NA TGCGCCAGCAGCTTTCAGGGTACTTGGGAAGCTTTCTTT CASSFQGTWEAFF
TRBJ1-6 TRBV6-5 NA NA TGTGCCAGCAACGTAGGCTCCTATAATTCACCCCTCCACTTT CASNVGSYNSPLHF
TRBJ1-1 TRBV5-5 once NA TGTGCCAGCAGCTTGGAGCCTTACAGCATGAACACTGAAGCTTTCTTT CASSLEPYSMNTEAFF
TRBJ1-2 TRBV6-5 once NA TGTGCCAGCAGTTACACAAGTACAATAGGTTATGGCTACACCTTC CASSYTSTIGYGYTF
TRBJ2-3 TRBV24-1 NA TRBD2 TGTGCCACCAGTGATTCGGGACTAGCGGGGGCCACAGATACGCAGTATTTT CATSDSGLAGATDTQYF
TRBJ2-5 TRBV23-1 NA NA TGCGCCAGCAGTCGGGCGACAGGTGAAACCCAGTACTTC CASSRATGETQYF
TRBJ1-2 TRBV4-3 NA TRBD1 TGCGCCAGCAGCCAAGATTCAGGGGGCGCGGGCTACACCTTC CASSQDSGGAGYTF
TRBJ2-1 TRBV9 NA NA TGTGCCAGCAGCGTAGGTACTGGATCGTGGGGAAATGAGCAGTTCTTC CASSVGTGSWGNEQFF
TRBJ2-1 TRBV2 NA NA TGTGCCAGCAGTAGGGGGGGCTTTATGTACAATGAGCAGTTCTTC CASSRGGFMYNEQFF
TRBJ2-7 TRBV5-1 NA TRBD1 TGCGCCAGCAGGGTCCAGGGGGCCTCCTACGAGCAGTACTTC CASRVQGASYEQYF
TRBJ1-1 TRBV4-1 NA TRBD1 TGCGCCAGCAGCCAAGAGGACAGGGGGCTTACTGAAGCTTTCTTT CASSQEDRGLTEAFF
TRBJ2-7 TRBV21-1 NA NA TGTGCCAGCAACCGGGACAGGGGGCGTCTTTCCTACGAGCAGTACTTC CASNRDRGRLSYEQYF
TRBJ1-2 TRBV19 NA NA TGTGCCAGTAGTATAAAAGGGCCAGGGGATGGCTACACCTTC CASSIKGPGDGYTF